This T cell receptor beta chain originates from a study of blood T cell repertoires in COVID-19. About the study: Collection of acute and convalescent COVID-19 samples took place in the United States, Italy and Spain. From T cells, B-cell-depleted T cells, or PBMCs came the material, which was cDNA or gDNA.

The CDR3 is made up of 15 amino acids. CDR1 and CDR2 from the germline V gene are SGHTA and FQGNSA. V lost 3 bases to trimming and J lost 0 bases, with 11 bases between them. In the case of this clone: The same CDR3 can be traced to other DNA sequences in this sample.

In the original workflow: By means of reference gene primer amplification, nucleated cell counts were estimated. Some clones are missing from TCRdb's copy, which holds only in-frame ones; the method was immunoSEQ multiplex PCR. That table furnishes V, J and clone size, whereas the DNA furnished D and trimming. The sample lists 300,000 to 450,000 clones, approximately 77% occurring once. The specimen sequenced was peripheral blood. V gene TRBV7-2 combines with J gene TRBJ1-1, with a weak D call TRBD1 (6 bases). This TCR came from a human donor with acute or convalescent COVID-19. The donor label of this sample is uncertain. The CDR3 DNA follows: TGTGCCAGCAGCTTGAACAGGGCTATGAACACTGAAGCTTTCTTT. Residues: CASSLNRAMNTEAFF.